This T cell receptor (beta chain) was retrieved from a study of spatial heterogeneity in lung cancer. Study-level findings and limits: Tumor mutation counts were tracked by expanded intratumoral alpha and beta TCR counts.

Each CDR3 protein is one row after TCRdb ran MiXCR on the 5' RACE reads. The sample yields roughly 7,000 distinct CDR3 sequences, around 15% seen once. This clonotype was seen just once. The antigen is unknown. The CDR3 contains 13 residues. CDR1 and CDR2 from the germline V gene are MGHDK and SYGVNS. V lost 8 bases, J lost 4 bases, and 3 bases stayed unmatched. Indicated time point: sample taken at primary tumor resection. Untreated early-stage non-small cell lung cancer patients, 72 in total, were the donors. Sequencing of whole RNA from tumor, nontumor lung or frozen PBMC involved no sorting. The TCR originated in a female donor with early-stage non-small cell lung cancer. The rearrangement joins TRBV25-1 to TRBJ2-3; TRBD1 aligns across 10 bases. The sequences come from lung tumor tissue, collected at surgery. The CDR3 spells CASWTGGADTQYF. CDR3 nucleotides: TGTGCCAGCTGGACAGGGGGGGCAGATACGCAGTATTTT.